This TCR beta chain was captured in a study of identical twins. Findings and caveats of the study: There were fewer insertions in abundant cord blood beta clonotypes, but memory repertoires showed no such pattern.

Between the trimmed V and J ends, which lost 1 base and 5 bases, there was a span of 15 bases. Germline assignment: CDR1 MNHNS and CDR2 SASEGT. The CDR3 is 15 residues long. Notes on this clonotype: Antigen: not known.

Via MiXCR, TCRdb re-called the 5' RACE reads, giving one row per CDR3 protein. Among under 250,000 distinct CDR3 sequences, roughly a tenth were seen once, and the ten largest hold 5.1%. The TCR comes from a woman aged 18-29 years in good health. The chain couples TRBV6-1 to TRBJ2-7; unclear D gene. Sequences were obtained from memory (CD45RO+) T cells sorted from blood. DNA for the CDR3: TGTGCCAGCAGTGAAGACCCCTCTTTGGTGGACGAGCAGTACTTC. This encodes CASSEDPSLVDEQYF.